These 3 T cell receptor beta chains came from one sample sequenced in a study of shared clonotypes between healthy human individuals. Terminally differentiated effector memory CD45RA+ cells were left out of the naive CD8 fraction, which was CD45RO-negative and positively selected for CCR7. The repertoire was sequenced with immunoSEQ multiplex PCR; TCRdb's copy has only in-frame clones and lacks some. The top ten clones hold 1.5% to 2% of a sample with about 2.1 million clones, around 95% of them seen once. The sample was naive CD8+ T cells from PBMCs. The receptors here all came from a man between 18 and 35 years old in good health. Some clones in this sample may be carry-over from other donors' samples.

This clone occurred once. This rearrangement joins TRBV29-1 to TRBJ2-5; no clear D. The DNA end is more similar to TRBJ2-7, so the J call may be wrong. This CDR3 has 11 residues. From germline, CDR1 is SQVTM and CDR2 ANQGSEA. The CDR3 nucleotides are TGCAGCGTTGAAAGAGCTTACGAGCAGTACTTC. Translating it yields CSVERAYEQYF.

The chain employs TRBV4-1 and TRBJ1-2; the D is unclear. V lost 3 bases and J 4 bases, leaving 18 bases between the germline ends. Germline loops: CDR1 MGHRA, CDR2 YSYEKL. There are 16 residues in the CDR3. The CDR3 DNA reads as TGCGCCAGCAGCCACGCTATTCAGGACCTCACCTATGGCTACACCTTC. This translates into CASSHAIQDLTYGYTF.

The V and J genes are TRBV7-9 and TRBJ2-1; possibly TRBD2 for D (5 bases). V was clipped by 7 bases and J by 5 bases, with 12 bases between them. This CDR3 region has 13 residues. Germline V gives CDR1 SEHNR, CDR2 FQNEAQ (reference sequence). CDR3: CASTGVLDNEQFF. The CDR3, as DNA: TGTGCCAGCACCGGGGTACTCGACAATGAGCAGTTCTTC.